This T cell receptor (beta chain) was sequenced in a study of OX40 agonist ivuxolimab in advanced cancers. On the study more broadly: It was ivuxolimab, an agonistic anti-OX40 (CD134) antibody, that patients were treated with. The dose of intravenous ivuxolimab that patients received every 2 weeks ranged from 0.01 to 10 mg/kg. A male proportion of approximately 83% was recorded, with mean age about 54 years and range about 20 to 79.

Some clones are missing from TCRdb's copy, which holds only in-frame ones; the method was immunoSEQ multiplex PCR. Of some 83,000 clones in the sample, around nine tenths are singletons; the top ten hold approximately 0.69%. On this clone itself: The antigen is unknown.

Germline CDR1 GTSNPN, CDR2 SVGIG (reference sequence). V was trimmed by 4 bases and J by 2 bases, leaving 13 bases between them. The CDR3 is 14 amino acids. Study outcomes and limitations: Certain nonresponders additionally had low normalized T-cell clonal expansion.

The chain joins TRBV30 to TRBJ2-3; weak D call: TRBD1 (5 bases). The sequence was collected from an adult with an advanced solid tumor such as melanoma, head and neck, liver or kidney cancer. The sequencing used CD4+ or CD8+ T cells sorted from blood, collected in a trial of the OX40 agonist ivuxolimab. CDR3 sequence reads: CAWMSQGPTDTQYF. In DNA, the CDR3 is TGTGCCTGGATGTCCCAGGGTCCCACAGATACGCAGTATTTT.